The source of this T cell receptor beta chain is a study of shared clonotypes between healthy human individuals. Study-wide findings and caveats: Richness estimates generally favored naive over memory subsets.

Comments on this clone: The antigen is undetermined.

In the naive CD8 group, cells lacked CD45RO and were positively selected for CCR7, so terminally differentiated effector memory CD45RA+ cells were left out. Every immunoSEQ plate was one replicate of a subset's evenly spread DNA. Source study methods: ImmunoSEQ sequences covered only the junction and lacked quality scores; filtering therefore differed. Generated by immunoSEQ multiplex PCR, the TCRdb table keeps only in-frame clones and is missing some. V and J calls and clone size follow that table, whereas D and trimming were derived from the DNA. The table has roughly 570,000 clones, 95% to 98% seen once. With V trimmed by 4 bases and J by 3 bases, 4 bases remained unmatched. The CDR3 loop spans 15 amino acids. Germline values: CDR1 MDHEN, CDR2 SYDVKM.

Sample: naive CD8+ T cells sorted from blood. This chain links TRBV28 with TRBJ1-5; 9 bases agree with TRBD1. This TCR derives from a man between 25 and 39 years old in good health. CDR3 DNA: TGTGCCAGCAGTTCCGGACAGGGGAACAATCAGCCCCAGCATTTT. It translates to CASSSGQGNNQPQHF.